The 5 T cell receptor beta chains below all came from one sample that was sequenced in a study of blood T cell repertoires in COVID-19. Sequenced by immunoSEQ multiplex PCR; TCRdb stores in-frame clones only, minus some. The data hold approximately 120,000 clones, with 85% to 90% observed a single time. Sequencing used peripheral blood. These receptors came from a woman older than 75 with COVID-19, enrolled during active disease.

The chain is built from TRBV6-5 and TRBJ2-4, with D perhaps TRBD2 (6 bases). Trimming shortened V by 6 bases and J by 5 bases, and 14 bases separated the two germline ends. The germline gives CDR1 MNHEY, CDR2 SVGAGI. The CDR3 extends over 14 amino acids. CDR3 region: CASRLAWGENIQYF. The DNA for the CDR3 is TGTGCCAGCAGGCTAGCGTGGGGCGAAAACATTCAGTACTTC.

The CDR3 sequence: CASSFETSGQETQYF. DNA for the CDR3: TGCGCCAGCAGCTTCGAGACTAGCGGGCAAGAGACCCAGTACTTC. This chain uses TRBV5-1 with TRBJ2-5; 10 nucleotides align to TRBD2. The CDR3 contains 15 residues. Germline CDR1 and CDR2: SGHRS and YFSETQ. The V gene end was trimmed by 2 bases and the J gene end by 2 bases; junction bases not matched to a gene: 3.

CDR3 nucleotides: TGTGCCAGTAGTATGGGGCTCAGCTCAGAAGAAGCCAAAAACATTCAGTACTTC. It encodes CASSMGLSSEEAKNIQYF. The chain combines TRBV19 with TRBJ2-4; D possibly corresponds to TRBD1 (5 bases). Germline lookup yields CDR1 LNHDA and CDR2 SQIVND (reference sequence). V gave up 3 bases and J gave up 0 bases, with 18 bases separating them. The CDR3 has 18 residues.

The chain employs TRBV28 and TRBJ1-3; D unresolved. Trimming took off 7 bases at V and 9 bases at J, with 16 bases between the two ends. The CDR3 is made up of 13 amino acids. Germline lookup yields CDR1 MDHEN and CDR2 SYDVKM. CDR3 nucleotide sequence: TGTGCCAGCAATCCGCACCCTCCGGGCACCATATATTTT. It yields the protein CASNPHPPGTIYF.

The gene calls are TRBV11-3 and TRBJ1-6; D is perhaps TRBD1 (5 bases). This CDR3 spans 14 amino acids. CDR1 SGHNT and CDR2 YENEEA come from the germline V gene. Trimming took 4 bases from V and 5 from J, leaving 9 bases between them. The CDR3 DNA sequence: TGTGCCAGCAGCTACGACAGTAATAATTCACCCCTCCACTTT. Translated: CASSYDSNNSPLHF.